This TCR beta chain derives from a study of T cell repertoires in cytomegalovirus infection. Study context: Signatures in public TCR beta sequences pointed to both CMV infection and matching HLA type. General observations from the study: It was HLA-C-restricted CMV-specific TCR beta clonotypes that dominated the response ex vivo. Carriers of CMV plus the relevant HLA were identified by cumulative public TCR beta family frequency.

Trimming left V 1 base short and J 3 bases short, with 9 bases between. Per the germline V gene, CDR1 is DFQATT and CDR2 is SNEGSKA (reference sequence). This CDR3 region has 13 residues. TCRdb passed the reads through MiXCR, listing each CDR3 protein once. The sample has under 300,000 distinct CDR3 sequences; approximately 17% are singletons. This clonotype was observed a handful of times. Antigen specificity is unknown. The genes are TRBV20-1 and TRBJ1-1, with D maybe TRBD1 (6 bases). The source of this sequence is a human donor in good health (CMV status not recorded). Some clones in this sample may be carry-over from other donors' samples. Sequenced: CD8+ T cells from PBMCs. This chain's CDR3 is CSARGEGDTEAFF. The CDR3 region has the DNA TGCAGTGCTAGAGGGGAGGGGGACACTGAAGCTTTCTTT.